The next 3 T cell receptor beta chains were all read from a single sample in a study of beta chain features in type 1 diabetes. Reverse transcribing all isolated RNA meant expressed TCRB transcripts were sequenced. Data came from immunoSEQ multiplex PCR; TCRdb stores just in-frame clones and leaves some out. The sample lists roughly 350,000 clones, about 10% occurring once. Material: naive CD4+ T cells from blood. Receptors originate from a woman aged 30 to 39 in good health.

This clone has more than one count but fewer than ten. This chain joins TRBV6-5 and TRBJ1-1, with D hard to call. The CDR3 runs 16 residues. The V end was cut by 2 bases, the J end by 3 bases, with 16 bases between. The germline V gene encodes CDR1 MNHEY and CDR2 SVGAGI. CDR3 amino acids: CASSYDTGPGDTEAFF. CDR3 nucleotide sequence: TGTGCCAGCAGTTACGATACGGGCCCCGGGGACACTGAAGCTTTCTTT.

This CDR3 is CASSTLTSGTSTDTQYF. The CDR3 bases are TGTGCCAGCAGCACCCTGACTAGCGGTACTAGCACAGATACGCAGTATTTT. This chain uses TRBV9 with TRBJ2-3; TRBD2 aligns across 9 bases. V was pared by 4 bases and J by 0 bases, with 9 bases of the junction left unmatched. The CDR3 consists of 17 residues. In germline, CDR1 is SGDLS, CDR2 YYNGEE.

Only a few counts were recorded for this clone. This rearrangement joins TRBV10-3 to TRBJ1-2; D unclear. This CDR3 spans 13 amino acids. The germline gives CDR1 ENHRY, CDR2 SYGVKD. The V and J ends lost 4 bases and 6 bases respectively, with 12 bases between them. Written as DNA, the CDR3 is TGTGCCATCAGTGGACAAGGCATGGATGGCTACACCTTC. Amino acids: CAISGQGMDGYTF.